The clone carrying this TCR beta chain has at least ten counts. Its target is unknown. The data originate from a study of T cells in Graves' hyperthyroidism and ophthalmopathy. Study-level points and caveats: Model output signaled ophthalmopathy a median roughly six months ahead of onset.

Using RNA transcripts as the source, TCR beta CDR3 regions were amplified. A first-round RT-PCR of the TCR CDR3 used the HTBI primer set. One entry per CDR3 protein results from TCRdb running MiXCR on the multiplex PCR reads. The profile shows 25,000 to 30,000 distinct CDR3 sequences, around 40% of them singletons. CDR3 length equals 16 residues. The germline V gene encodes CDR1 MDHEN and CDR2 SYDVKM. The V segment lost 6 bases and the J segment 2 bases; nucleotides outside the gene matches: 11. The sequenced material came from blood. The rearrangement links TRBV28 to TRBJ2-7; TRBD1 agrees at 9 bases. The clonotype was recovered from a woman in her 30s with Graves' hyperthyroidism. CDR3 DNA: TGTGCCAGCAGACCTTACCCCTGGGACAGGGCCTACGAGCAGTACTTC. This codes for CASRPYPWDRAYEQYF. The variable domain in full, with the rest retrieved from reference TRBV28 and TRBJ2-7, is DVKVTQSSRYLVKRTGEKVFLECVQDMDHENMFWYRQDPGLGLRLIYFSYDVKMKEKGDIPEGYSVSREKKERFSLILESASTNQTSMYLCASRPYPWDRAYEQYFGPGTRLTVT.